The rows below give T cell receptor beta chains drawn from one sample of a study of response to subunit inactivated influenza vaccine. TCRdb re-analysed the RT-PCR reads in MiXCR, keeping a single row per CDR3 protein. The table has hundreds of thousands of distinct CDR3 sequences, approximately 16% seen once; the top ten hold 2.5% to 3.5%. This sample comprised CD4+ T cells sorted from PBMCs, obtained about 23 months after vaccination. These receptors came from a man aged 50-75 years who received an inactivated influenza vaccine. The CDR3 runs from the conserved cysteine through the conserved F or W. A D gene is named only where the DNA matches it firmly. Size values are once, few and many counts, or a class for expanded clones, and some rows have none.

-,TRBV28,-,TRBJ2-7,CASSLSEGGREQYF,TGTGCCAGCAGTCTGAGCGAGGGGGGAAGGGAGCAGTACTTC
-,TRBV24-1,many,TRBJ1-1,CATSVGHRSEAFF,TGTGCCACCAGTGTAGGACACAGGAGCGAAGCTTTCTTT
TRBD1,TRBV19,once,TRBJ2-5,CASSSPGTGAETQYF,TGTGCCAGTAGTTCCCCCGGGACAGGGGCGGAGACCCAGTACTTC
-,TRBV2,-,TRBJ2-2,CASRGMANTGELFF,TGTGCCAGCAGGGGGATGGCAAATACCGGGGAGCTGTTTTTT
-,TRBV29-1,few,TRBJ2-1,CSVEDGDRRFF,TGCAGCGTTGAAGATGGAGACAGGCGGTTCTTC
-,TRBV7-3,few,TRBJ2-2,CASSLSNSGELFF,TGTGCCAGCAGCTTATCTAATTCCGGGGAGCTGTTTTTT
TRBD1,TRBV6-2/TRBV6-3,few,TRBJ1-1,CASNYRDRLKSEAFF,TGTGCCAGCAATTATCGGGACAGGTTAAAGTCTGAAGCTTTCTTT
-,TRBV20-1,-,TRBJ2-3,CSARTADTQYF,TGCAGTGCTAGGACAGCAGATACGCAGTATTTT
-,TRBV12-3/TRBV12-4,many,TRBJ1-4,CASSPLGVNEKLFF,TGTGCCAGCAGCCCGCTGGGGGTAAATGAAAAACTGTTTTTT
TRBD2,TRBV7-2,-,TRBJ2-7,CASSLEVAGEMYF,TGTGCCAGCAGCTTAGAAGTGGCGGGAGAGATGTACTTC
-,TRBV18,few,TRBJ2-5,CASSPTGRQETQYF,TGTGCCAGCTCACCAACAGGTAGACAAGAGACCCAGTACTTC
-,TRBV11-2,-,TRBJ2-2,CASSRPFKGGTGELFF,TGTGCCAGCAGCCGTCCCTTTAAGGGTGGCACCGGGGAGCTGTTTTTT
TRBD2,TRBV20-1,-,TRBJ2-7,CSAIPSGSIYEQYF,TGCAGTGCCATACCTAGCGGGAGCATATACGAGCAGTACTTC
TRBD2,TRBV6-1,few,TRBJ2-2,CASSRGLAGVDTGELFF,TGTGCCAGCAGTCGAGGACTAGCGGGAGTAGACACCGGGGAGCTGTTTTTT
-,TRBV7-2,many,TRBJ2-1,CASSLVEGKDNEQFF,TGTGCCAGCAGCTTAGTGGAGGGAAAGGACAATGAGCAGTTCTTC
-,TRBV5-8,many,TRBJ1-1,CASSFSLVRETEAFF,TGTGCCAGCAGCTTTTCACTGGTCCGAGAAACTGAAGCTTTCTTT
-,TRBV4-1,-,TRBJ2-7,CASSLRPGRDEQYF,TGCGCCAGCAGCCTCCGCCCCGGACGGGACGAGCAGTACTTC
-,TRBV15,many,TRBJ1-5,CATSFTLIRQPQHF,TGTGCCACCAGCTTTACTTTGATTCGTCAGCCCCAGCATTTT
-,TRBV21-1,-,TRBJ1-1,CASSKDRGNTEAFF,TGTGCCAGCAGCAAAGACAGGGGTAACACTGAAGCTTTCTTT
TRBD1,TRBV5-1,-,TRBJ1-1,CASSTGQGFTEAFF,TGCGCCAGCAGCACCGGACAGGGTTTCACTGAAGCTTTCTTT
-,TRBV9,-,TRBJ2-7,CASSVAPTVSSYEQYF,TGTGCCAGCAGCGTAGCCCCTACGGTGAGCTCCTACGAGCAGTACTTC
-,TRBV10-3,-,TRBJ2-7,CAVSEGTNEQYF,TGTGCCGTCTCCGAGGGAACCAACGAGCAGTACTTC
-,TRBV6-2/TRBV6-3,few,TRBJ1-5,CASSYGSNQPQHF,TGTGCCAGCAGTTATGGAAGCAATCAGCCCCAGCATTTT
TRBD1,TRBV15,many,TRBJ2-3,CATSRDMGTGTGDTDTQYF,TGTGCCACCAGCAGAGATATGGGGACCGGGACAGGAGACACAGATACGCAGTATTTT
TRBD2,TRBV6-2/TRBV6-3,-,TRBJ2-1,CASSLTSGRANEQFF,TGTGCCAGCAGCCTAACTAGCGGGAGGGCCAATGAGCAGTTCTTC
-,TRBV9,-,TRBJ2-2,CASSVGPPANTGELFF,TGTGCCAGCAGCGTAGGTCCTCCCGCGAACACCGGGGAGCTGTTTTTT
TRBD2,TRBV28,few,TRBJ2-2,CASRASGSTGELFF,TGTGCCAGCAGGGCTAGCGGGAGCACCGGGGAGCTGTTTTTT
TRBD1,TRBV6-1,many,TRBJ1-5,CASSGSGGEPQHF,TGTGCCAGCAGTGGATCAGGGGGAGAGCCCCAGCATTTT
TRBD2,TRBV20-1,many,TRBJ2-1,CSARTHGLAGDYEQFF,TGCAGTGCTAGAACTCACGGACTAGCGGGAGACTATGAGCAGTTCTTC
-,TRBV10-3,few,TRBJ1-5,CAISESPGVRNQPQHF,TGTGCCATCAGTGAGTCACCAGGGGTCCGCAATCAGCCCCAGCATTTT
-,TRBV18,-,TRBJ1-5,CASSPPGRVNQPQHF,TGTGCCAGCTCACCCCCCGGACGGGTTAATCAGCCCCAGCATTTT